Each of the 7 T cell receptor beta chains below was sequenced from the same sample in a study of T-cell memory formation after mild COVID-19. A single record per CDR3 protein comes from TCRdb applying MiXCR to the 5' RACE reads. This sample has some 330,000 distinct CDR3 sequences, with around 20% found just once. The sequenced sample was PBMCs or a T cell subset sorted from them (not recorded which). The receptors come from an adult woman who had mild COVID-19 (a few samples of this study predate the infection). Cell type and time point are not known.

This clonotype occurred many times. The chain joins TRBV4-2 to TRBJ2-1; 7 bases align to TRBD1. V gave up 1 base and J gave up 8 bases; unmatched junction bases: 11. The CDR3 contains 16 residues. Germline values: CDR1 LGHNA, CDR2 YNFKEQ. CDR3 nucleotides: TGTGCCAGCAGCCAAGTAAATAAAGGGGGCGCAGATGAGCAGTTCTTC. It codes for CASSQVNKGGADEQFF.

In its sample, this clonotype was seen a few times. The junction does not match germline at one end; this may be a read error. The chain has TRBV29-1 and TRBJ1-1; no clear D gene. This CDR3 comprises 12 residues. Germline loops: CDR1 SQVTM, CDR2 ANQGSEA. In DNA, the CDR3 is TGCAGCGTTGAAGATCAAAACTCCGCGTGGGTCTTT. It is translated as CSVEDQNSAWVF.

The CDR3 is CASSKAGVSDTQYF. In nucleotides, the CDR3 is TGTGCCAGCAGTAAAGCGGGAGTGAGCGATACGCAGTATTTT. The chain uses TRBV6-5 and TRBJ2-3, with 8 bases that match TRBD2. The CDR3 contains 14 residues. Per the germline V gene, CDR1 is MNHEY and CDR2 is SVGAGI. The trim removed 5 bases at V and 6 bases at J, leaving 7 bases unmatched.

A few counts support this clonotype. The chain has TRBV6-2 or TRBV6-3 and TRBJ2-7; 11 positions match TRBD2. The V gene's germline CDR1 is MNHEY and CDR2 SVGEGT. The V and J ends lost 8 bases and 6 bases, in that order; junction bases with no gene match: 9. The CDR3 has 14 residues. The CDR3 DNA reads as TGTGCCAGCGGAATTAGCGGGAGGGCGGGCGAGCAGTACTTC. This gives the protein CASGISGRAGEQYF.

V and J are TRBV4-3 and TRBJ2-5; 9 bases line up with TRBD2. This CDR3 contains 17 residues. Trimming at V came to 6 bases and at J to 4 bases, leaving 15 bases not matched to a gene. The germline V gene has CDR1 LGHNA and CDR2 YSLEER. The CDR3 coding sequence is TGCGCCAGCAGTCAAACCGACGGGCTAGCGGGATCAGAGACCCAGTACTTC. This encodes CASSQTDGLAGSETQYF.

This clonotype has a handful of counts. The chain recombines TRBV29-1 with TRBJ1-5; tentative D call: TRBD1 (6 bases). This CDR3 has 13 residues. Trimming stripped 2 bases from V and 7 bases from J, with 12 bases between. Per germline, CDR1 SQVTM and CDR2 ANQGSEA. CDR3 bases: TGCAGCGTTGAACACAGGGTAGGACAGCCCCAGCATTTT. Translation gives CSVEHRVGQPQHF.

This clonotype has at least ten counts. The rearrangement uses TRBV5-1 and TRBJ2-1; D not resolved. The CDR3 has 14 residues. Germline CDR1 reads SGHRS; CDR2 reads YFSETQ. The V end was cut by 0 bases, the J end by 4 bases, with 8 bases between. DNA of the CDR3: TGCGCCAGCAGCTTGGCCCTCGATTACAATGAGCAGTTCTTC. Translating it yields CASSLALDYNEQFF.